This T cell receptor (beta chain) comes out of a study of response to subunit inactivated influenza vaccine. Study findings and constraints: Only a handful of new T cells, the authors suggested, are recruited with each seasonal influenza vaccination.

TCRdb itself ran the RT-PCR reads through MiXCR, one entry per CDR3 protein. The profile shows hundreds of thousands of distinct CDR3 sequences, around 15% of them singletons. This clonotype has just a few counts. Its antigen is not known. V was clipped by 7 bases and J by 6 bases; unmatched bases: 11. CDR1 is MDHEN, CDR2 SYDVKM, per germline. This CDR3 spans 15 amino acids. The chain has TRBV28 and TRBJ2-1; 8 nucleotides match TRBD2. The source material was PBMCs from blood, sampled roughly 2 weeks before vaccination. The sequence was obtained from a man aged 45 to 65 who received an inactivated influenza vaccine. CDR3 region: CASTPPASGFNEQFF. CDR3 in DNA: TGTGCCAGCACCCCGCCGGCTAGCGGGTTCAATGAGCAGTTCTTC.